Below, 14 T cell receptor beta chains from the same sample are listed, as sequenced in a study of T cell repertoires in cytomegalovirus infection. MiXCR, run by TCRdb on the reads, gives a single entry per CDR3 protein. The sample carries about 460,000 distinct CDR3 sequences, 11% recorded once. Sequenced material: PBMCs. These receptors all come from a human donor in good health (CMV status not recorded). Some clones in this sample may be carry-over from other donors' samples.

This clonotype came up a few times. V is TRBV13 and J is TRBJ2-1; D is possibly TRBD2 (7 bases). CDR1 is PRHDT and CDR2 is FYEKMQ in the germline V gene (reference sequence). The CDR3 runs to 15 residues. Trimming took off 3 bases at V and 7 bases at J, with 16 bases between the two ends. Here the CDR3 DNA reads TGTGCCAGCAGCTTCCGCGGGGGCAGCGTTAATGAGCAGTTCTTC. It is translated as CASSFRGGSVNEQFF.

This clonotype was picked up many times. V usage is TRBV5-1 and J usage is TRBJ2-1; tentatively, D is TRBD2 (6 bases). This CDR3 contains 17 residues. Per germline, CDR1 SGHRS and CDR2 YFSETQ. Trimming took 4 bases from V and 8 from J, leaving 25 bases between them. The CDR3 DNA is TGCGCCAGCAGCGTGGCTTACCTCGGGGGTGGGAAGGATGAGCAGTTCTTC. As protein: CASSVAYLGGGKDEQFF.

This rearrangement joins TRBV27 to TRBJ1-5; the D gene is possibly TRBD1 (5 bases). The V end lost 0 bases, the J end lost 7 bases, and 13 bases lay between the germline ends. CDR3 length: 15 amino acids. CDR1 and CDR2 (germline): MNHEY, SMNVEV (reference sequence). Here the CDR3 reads CASSLSWQGGQPQHF. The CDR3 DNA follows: TGTGCCAGCAGTTTATCGTGGCAGGGAGGCCAGCCCCAGCATTTT.

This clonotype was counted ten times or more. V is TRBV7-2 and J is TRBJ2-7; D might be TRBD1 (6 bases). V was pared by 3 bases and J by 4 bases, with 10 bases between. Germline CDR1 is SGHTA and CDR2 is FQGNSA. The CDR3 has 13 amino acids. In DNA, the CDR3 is TGTGCCAGCAGCTTGGGACACCAGTACGAGCAGTACTTC. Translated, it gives CASSLGHQYEQYF.

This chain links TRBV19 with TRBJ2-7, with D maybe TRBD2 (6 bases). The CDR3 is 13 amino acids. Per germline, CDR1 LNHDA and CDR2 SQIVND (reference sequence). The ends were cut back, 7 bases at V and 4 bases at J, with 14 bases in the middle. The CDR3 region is CASTTEGKYEQYF. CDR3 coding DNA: TGTGCCAGTACCACGGAGGGCAAATACGAGCAGTACTTC.

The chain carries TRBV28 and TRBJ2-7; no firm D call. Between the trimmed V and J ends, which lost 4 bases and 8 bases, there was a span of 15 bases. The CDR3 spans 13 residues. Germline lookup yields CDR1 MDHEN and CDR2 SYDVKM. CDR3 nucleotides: TGTGCCAGCAGTTCTAGTACCTCCTATAAGCAGTACTTC. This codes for CASSSSTSYKQYF.

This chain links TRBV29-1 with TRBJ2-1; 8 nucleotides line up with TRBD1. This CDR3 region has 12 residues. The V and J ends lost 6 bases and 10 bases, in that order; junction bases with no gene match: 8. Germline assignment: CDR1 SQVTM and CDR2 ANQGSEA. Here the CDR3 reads CSVWTGLGEQFF. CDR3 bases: TGCAGCGTGTGGACAGGGTTGGGCGAGCAGTTCTTC.

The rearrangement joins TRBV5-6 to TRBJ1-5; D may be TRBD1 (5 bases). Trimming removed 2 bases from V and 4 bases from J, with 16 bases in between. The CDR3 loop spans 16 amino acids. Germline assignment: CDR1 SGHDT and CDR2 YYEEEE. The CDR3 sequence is CASSFRDRGGNQPQHF. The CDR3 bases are TGTGCCAGCAGCTTCCGGGACCGAGGTGGAAATCAGCCCCAGCATTTT.

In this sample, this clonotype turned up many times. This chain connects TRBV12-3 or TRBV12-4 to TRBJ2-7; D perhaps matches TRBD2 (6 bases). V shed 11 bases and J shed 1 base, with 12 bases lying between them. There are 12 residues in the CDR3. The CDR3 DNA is TGTGCCGTGCGGGGCGGATCCTACGAGCAGTACTTC. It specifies CAVRGGSYEQYF.

The CDR3 loop is CASSFTRSAGPYGYTF. CDR3 nucleotides: TGCGCCAGCAGCTTTACTCGGAGCGCGGGACCCTATGGCTACACCTTC. The V gene is TRBV5-1, the J gene TRBJ1-2, with a tentative D call TRBD1 (5 bases). Germline values: CDR1 SGHRS, CDR2 YFSETQ. V was cut by 2 bases and J by 4 bases, with 18 bases left in between. The CDR3 sequence is 16 residues long. Using reference TRBV5-1 and TRBJ1-2 for the parts outside the CDR3, the full variable domain is KAGVTQTPRYLIKTRGQQVTLSCSPISGHRSVSWYQQTPGQGLQFLFEYFSETQRNKGNFPGRFSGRQFSNSRSEMNVSTLELGDSALYLCASSFTRSAGPYGYTFGSGTRLTVV.

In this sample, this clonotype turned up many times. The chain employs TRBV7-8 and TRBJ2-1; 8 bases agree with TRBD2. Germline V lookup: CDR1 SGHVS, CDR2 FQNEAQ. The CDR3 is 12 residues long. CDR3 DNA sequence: TGTGCGGCTAGCGGGTGGGAGGGTGAGCAGTTCTTC. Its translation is CAASGWEGEQFF.

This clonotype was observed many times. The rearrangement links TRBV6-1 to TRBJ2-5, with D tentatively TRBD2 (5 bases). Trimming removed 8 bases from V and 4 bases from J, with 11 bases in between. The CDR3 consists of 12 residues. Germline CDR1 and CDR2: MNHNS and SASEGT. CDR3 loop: CASRTGIETQYF. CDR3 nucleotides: TGTGCCAGCCGGACGGGGATAGAGACCCAGTACTTC.

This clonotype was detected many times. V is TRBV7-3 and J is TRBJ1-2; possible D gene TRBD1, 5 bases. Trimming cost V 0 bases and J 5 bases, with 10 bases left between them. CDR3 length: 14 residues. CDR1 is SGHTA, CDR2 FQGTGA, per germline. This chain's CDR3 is CASSLTPGVYGYTF. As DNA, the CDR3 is TGTGCCAGCAGCTTAACACCGGGGGTTTATGGCTACACCTTC.

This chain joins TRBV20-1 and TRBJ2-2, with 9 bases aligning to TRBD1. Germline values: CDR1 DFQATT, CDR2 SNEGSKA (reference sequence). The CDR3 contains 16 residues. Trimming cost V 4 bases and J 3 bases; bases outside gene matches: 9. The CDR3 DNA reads TGCAGTGCTACTACAGACAGGGGGTTGGACACCGGGGAGCTGTTTTTT. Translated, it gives CSATTDRGLDTGELFF.